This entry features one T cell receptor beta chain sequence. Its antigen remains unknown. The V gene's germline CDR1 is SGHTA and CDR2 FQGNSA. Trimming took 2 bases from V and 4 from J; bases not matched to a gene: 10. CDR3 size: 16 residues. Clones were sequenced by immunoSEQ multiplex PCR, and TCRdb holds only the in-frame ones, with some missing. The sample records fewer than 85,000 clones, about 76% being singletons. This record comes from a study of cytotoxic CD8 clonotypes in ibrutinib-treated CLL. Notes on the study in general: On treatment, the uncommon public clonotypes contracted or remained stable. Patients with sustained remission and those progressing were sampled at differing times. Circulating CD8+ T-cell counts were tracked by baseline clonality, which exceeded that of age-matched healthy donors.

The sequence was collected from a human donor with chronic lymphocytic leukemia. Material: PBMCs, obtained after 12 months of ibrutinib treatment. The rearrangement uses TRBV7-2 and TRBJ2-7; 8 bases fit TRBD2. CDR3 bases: TGTGCCAGCAGCTTATCCCCAGCGGGGGCCCGGTACGAGCAGTACTTC. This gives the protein CASSLSPAGARYEQYF.